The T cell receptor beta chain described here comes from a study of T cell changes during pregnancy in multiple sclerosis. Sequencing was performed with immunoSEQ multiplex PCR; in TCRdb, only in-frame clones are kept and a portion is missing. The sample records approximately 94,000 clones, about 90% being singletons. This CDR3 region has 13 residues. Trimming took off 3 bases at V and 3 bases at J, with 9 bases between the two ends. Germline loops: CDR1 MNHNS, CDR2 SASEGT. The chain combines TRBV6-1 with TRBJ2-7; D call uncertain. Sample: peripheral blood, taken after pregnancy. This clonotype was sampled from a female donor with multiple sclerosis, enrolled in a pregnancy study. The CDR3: CASSDYGFYEQYF. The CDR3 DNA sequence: TGTGCCAGCAGTGATTACGGGTTCTACGAGCAGTACTTC.